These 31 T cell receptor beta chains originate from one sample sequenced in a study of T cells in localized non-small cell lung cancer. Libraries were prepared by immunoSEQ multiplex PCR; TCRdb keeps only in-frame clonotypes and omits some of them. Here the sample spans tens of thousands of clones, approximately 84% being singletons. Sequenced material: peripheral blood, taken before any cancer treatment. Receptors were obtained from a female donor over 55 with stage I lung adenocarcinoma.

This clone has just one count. This chain's CDR3 is CASSVGVRDSTDTQYF. The DNA for the CDR3 is TGTGCCAGCAGCGTAGGGGTCAGGGATAGCACAGATACGCAGTATTTT. The gene calls are TRBV9 and TRBJ2-3; a possible D gene is TRBD1 (5 bases). The germline CDR1 and CDR2 sequences are SGDLS and YYNGEE. V was cut by 0 bases and J by 0 bases, with 11 bases left in between. The CDR3 has 16 residues. The variable domain in full, completed from reference TRBV9 and TRBJ2-3, reads DSGVTQTPKHLITATGQRVTLRCSPRSGDLSVYWYQQSLDQGLQFLIQYYNGEERAKGNILERFSAQQFPDLHSELNLSSLELGDSALYFCASSVGVRDSTDTQYFGPGTRLTVL.

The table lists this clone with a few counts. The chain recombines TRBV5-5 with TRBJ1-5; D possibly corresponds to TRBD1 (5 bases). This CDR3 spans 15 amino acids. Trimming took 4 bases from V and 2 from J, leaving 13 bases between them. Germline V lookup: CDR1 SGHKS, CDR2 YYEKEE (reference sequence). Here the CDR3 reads CASSQWGEGNQPQHF. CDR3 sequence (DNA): TGTGCCAGCAGCCAATGGGGGGAAGGCAATCAGCCCCAGCATTTT. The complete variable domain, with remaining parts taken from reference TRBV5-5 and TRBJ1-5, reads DAGVTQSPTHLIKTRGQQVTLRCSPISGHKSVSWYQQVLGQGPQFIFQYYEKEERGRGNFPDRFSARQFPNYSSELNVNALLLGDSALYLCASSQWGEGNQPQHFGDGTRLSIL.

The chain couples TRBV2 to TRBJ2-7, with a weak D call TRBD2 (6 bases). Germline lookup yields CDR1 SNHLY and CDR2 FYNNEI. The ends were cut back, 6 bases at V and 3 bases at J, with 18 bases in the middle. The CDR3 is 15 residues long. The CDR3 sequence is CASSREWQGGYEQYF. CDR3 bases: TGTGCCAGCAGCCGAGAGTGGCAGGGAGGCTACGAGCAGTACTTC. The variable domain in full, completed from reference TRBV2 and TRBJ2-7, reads EPEVTQTPSHQVTQMGQEVILRCVPISNHLYFYWYRQILGQKVEFLVSFYNNEISEKSEIFDDQFSVERPDGSNFTLKIRSTKLEDSAMYFCASSREWQGGYEQYFGPGTRLTVT.

The CDR3 loop reads CASLWSIGNTGELFF. CDR3 DNA: TGTGCCAGCCTCTGGTCGATAGGGAACACCGGGGAGCTGTTTTTT. The chain uses TRBV2 and TRBJ2-2, with D unclear. The germline V and J ends were trimmed by 8 bases and 1 base, with 14 bases remaining between them. The V gene's germline CDR1 is SNHLY and CDR2 FYNNEI. The CDR3 totals 15 residues.

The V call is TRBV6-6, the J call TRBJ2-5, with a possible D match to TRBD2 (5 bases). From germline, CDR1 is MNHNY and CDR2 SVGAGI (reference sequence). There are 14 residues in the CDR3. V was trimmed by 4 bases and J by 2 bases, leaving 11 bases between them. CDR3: CASSSASSQETQYF. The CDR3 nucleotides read TGTGCCAGCAGTTCGGCTAGCAGTCAAGAGACCCAGTACTTC.

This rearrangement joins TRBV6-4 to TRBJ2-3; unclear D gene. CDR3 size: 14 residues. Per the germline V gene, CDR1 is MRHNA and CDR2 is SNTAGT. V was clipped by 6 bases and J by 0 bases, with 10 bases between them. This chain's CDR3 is CASSAESSTDTQYF. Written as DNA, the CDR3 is TGTGCCAGCAGCGCCGAGTCAAGCACAGATACGCAGTATTTT.

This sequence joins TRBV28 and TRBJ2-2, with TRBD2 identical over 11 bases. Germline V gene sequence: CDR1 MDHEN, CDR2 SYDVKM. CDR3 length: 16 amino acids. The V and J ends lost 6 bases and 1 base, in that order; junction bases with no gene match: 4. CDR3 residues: CASSWGLAENTGELFF. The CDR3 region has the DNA TGTGCCAGCAGCTGGGGACTAGCGGAGAACACCGGGGAGCTGTTTTTT.

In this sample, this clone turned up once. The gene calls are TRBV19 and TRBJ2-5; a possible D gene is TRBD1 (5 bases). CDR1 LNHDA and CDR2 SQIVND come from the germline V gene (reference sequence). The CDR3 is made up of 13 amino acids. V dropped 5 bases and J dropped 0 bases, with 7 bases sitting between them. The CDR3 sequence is CASSQGNQETQYF. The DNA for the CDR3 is TGTGCCAGTAGTCAGGGCAACCAAGAGACCCAGTACTTC.

Here the CDR3 reads CASHLNTNTEAFF. In DNA form, the CDR3 reads TGCGCCAGCCATCTTAACACGAACACTGAAGCTTTCTTT. The rearrangement links TRBV5-1 to TRBJ1-1; D is uncertain. V was clipped by 7 bases and J by 1 base, with 11 bases between them. CDR3 length: 13 amino acids. Germline values: CDR1 SGHRS, CDR2 YFSETQ.

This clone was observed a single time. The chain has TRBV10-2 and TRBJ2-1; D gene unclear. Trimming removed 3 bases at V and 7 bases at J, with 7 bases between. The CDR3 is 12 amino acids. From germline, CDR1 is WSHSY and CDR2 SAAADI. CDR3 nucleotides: TGCGCCAGCAGTGATGCAAGGAATGAGCAGTTCTTC. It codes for CASSDARNEQFF.

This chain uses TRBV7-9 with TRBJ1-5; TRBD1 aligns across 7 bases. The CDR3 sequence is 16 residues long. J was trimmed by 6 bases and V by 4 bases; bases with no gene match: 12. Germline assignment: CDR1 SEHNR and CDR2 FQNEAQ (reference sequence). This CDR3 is CASSSAGGPSSQPQHF. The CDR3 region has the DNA TGTGCCAGCAGCTCGGCAGGGGGTCCTTCCTCTCAGCCCCAGCATTTT.

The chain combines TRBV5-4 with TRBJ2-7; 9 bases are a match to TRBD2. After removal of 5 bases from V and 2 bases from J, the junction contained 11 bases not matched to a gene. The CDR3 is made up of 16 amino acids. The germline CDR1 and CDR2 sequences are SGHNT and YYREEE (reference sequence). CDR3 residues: CASSIGPSGITYEQYF. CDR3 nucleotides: TGTGCCAGCAGTATTGGCCCTAGCGGGATTACCTACGAGCAGTACTTC.

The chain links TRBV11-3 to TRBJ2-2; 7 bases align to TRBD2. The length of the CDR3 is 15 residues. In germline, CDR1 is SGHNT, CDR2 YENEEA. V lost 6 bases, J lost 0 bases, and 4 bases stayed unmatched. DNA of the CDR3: TGTGCCAGCAGTTCTAGCGGTACGAACACCGGGGAGCTGTTTTTT. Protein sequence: CASSSSGTNTGELFF. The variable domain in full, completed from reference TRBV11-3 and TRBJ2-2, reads EAGVVQSPRYKIIEKKQPVAFWCNPISGHNTLYWYLQNLGQGPELLIRYENEEAVDDSQLPKDRFSAERLKGVDSTLKIQPAELGDSAVYLCASSSSGTNTGELFFGEGSRLTVL.

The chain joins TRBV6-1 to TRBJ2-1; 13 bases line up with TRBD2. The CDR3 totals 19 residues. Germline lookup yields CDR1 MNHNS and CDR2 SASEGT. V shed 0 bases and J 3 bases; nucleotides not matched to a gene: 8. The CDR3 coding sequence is TGTGCCAGCAGTGAAGCGCTTGGACTAGCGGGGGACTTCTACAATGAGCAGTTCTTC. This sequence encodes CASSEALGLAGDFYNEQFF.

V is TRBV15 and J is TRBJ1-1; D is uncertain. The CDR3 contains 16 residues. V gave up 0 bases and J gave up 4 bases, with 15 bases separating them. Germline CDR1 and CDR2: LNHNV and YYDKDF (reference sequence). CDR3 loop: CATSRDLGSHRTEAFF. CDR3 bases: TGTGCCACCAGCAGAGATCTTGGCAGCCACCGCACTGAAGCTTTCTTT.

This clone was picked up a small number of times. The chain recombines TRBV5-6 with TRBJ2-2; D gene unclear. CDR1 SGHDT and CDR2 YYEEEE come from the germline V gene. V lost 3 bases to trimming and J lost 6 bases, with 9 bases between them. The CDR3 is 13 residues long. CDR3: CASSSAFAGELFF. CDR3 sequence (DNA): TGTGCCAGCAGCTCCGCGTTCGCCGGGGAGCTGTTTTTT.

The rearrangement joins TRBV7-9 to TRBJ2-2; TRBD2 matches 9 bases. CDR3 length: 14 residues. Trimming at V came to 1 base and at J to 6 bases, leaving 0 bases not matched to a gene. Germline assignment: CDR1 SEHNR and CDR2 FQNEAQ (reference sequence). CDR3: CASSLGTSAGELFF. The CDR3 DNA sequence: TGTGCCAGCAGCTTAGGGACTAGCGCCGGGGAGCTGTTTTTT.

The CDR3 loop reads CSVNGDSTEAFF. The CDR3 DNA is TGCAGCGTTAACGGGGACAGCACTGAAGCTTTCTTT. J is TRBJ1-1 and V is TRBV29-1, with TRBD1 identical over 7 bases. V trimming: 5 bases; J trimming: 4 bases; junction bases outside the gene matches: 4. The V gene's germline CDR1 is SQVTM and CDR2 ANQGSEA. The CDR3 has 12 amino acids. The full variable domain, rest sourced from reference TRBV29-1 and TRBJ1-1, is SAVISQKPSRDICQRGTSLTIQCQVDSQVTMMFWYRQQPGQSLTLIATANQGSEATYESGFVIDKFPISRPNLTFSTLTVSNMSPEDSSIYLCSVNGDSTEAFFGQGTRLTVV.

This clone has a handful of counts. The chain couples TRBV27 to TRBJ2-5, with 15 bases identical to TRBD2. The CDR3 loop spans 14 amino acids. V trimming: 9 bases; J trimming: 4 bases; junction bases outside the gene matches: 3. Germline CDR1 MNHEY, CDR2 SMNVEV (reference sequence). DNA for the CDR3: TGTGCCAGTTCGGGACTAGCGGGGGGAGAGACCCAGTACTTC. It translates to CASSGLAGGETQYF.

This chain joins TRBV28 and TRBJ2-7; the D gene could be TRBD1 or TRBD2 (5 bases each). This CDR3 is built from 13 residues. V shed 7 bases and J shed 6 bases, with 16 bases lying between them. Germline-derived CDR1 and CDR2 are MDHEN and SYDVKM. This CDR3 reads CASTPGRVGEQYF. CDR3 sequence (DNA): TGTGCCAGCACCCCAGGGCGGGTGGGCGAGCAGTACTTC.

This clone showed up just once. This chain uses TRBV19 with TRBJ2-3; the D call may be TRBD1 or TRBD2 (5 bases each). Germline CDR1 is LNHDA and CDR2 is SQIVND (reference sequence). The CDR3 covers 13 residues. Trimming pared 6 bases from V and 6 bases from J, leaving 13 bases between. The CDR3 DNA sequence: TGTGCCAGTAGCCCGAGGGGCGCGGATACGCAGTATTTT. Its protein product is CASSPRGADTQYF.

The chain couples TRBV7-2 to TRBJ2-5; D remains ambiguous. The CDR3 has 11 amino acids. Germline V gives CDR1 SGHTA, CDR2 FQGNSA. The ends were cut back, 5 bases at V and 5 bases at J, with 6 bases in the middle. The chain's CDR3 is CASSKRETQYF. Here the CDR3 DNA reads TGTGCCAGCAGCAAGAGGGAGACCCAGTACTTC.

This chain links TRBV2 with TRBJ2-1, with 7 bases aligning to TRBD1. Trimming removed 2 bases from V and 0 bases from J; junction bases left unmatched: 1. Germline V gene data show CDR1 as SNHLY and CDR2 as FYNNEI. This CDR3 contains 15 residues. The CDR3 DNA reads TGTGCCAGCAGTGAATACAGGGGCTCCTACAATGAGCAGTTCTTC. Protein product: CASSEYRGSYNEQFF.

CDR3 amino acids: CASSPAGVVHF. The DNA for the CDR3 is TGTGCCAGCTCCCCCGCTGGGGTAGTACATTTT. The V call is TRBV28, the J call TRBJ1-5; D is uncertain. CDR3 size: 11 residues. The ends were cut back, 8 bases at V and 16 bases at J, with 18 bases in the middle. Germline CDR1 and CDR2: MDHEN and SYDVKM.

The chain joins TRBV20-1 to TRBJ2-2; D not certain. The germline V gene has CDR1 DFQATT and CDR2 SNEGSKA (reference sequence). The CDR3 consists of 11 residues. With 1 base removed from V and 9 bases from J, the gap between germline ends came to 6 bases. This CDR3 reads CSARGDRELFF. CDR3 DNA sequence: TGCAGTGCTAGAGGGGATAGGGAGCTGTTTTTT.

CDR3 nucleotides: TGTGCCAGCAGTTTACTGTGGGGGGATGGCTACACCTTC. The encoded protein is CASSLLWGDGYTF. The chain links TRBV28 to TRBJ1-2; a weak D match, TRBD1 (5 bases). This CDR3 region has 13 residues. V was shortened by 2 bases and J by 6 bases, with 10 bases between the two germline ends. CDR1 and CDR2 from the germline V gene are MDHEN and SYDVKM.

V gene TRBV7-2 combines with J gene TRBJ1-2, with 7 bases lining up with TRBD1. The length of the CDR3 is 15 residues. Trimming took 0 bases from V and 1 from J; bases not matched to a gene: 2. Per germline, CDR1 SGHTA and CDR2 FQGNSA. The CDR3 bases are TGTGCCAGCAGCTTAGCAACAGGGGATAACTATGGCTACACCTTC. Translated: CASSLATGDNYGYTF.

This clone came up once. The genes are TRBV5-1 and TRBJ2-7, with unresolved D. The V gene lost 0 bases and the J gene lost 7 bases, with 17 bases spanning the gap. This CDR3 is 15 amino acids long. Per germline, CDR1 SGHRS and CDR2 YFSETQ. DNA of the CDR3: TGCGCCAGCAGCTTGGGGCCAGGCGAACCCGTTGAGCAGTACTTC. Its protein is CASSLGPGEPVEQYF.

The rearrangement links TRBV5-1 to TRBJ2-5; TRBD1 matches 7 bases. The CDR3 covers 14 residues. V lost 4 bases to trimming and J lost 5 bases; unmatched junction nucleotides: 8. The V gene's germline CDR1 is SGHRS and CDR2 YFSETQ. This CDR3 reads CASSAQGNSETQYF. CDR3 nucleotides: TGCGCCAGCAGCGCACAGGGGAATTCTGAGACCCAGTACTTC.

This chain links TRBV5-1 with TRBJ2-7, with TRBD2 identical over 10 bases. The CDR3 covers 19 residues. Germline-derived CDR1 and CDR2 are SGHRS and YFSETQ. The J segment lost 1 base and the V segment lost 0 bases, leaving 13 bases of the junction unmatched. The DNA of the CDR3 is TGCGCCAGCAGCTTGGGATTAGCGGGAGGAATATTAGTATCCTACGAGCAGTACTTC. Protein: CASSLGLAGGILVSYEQYF.

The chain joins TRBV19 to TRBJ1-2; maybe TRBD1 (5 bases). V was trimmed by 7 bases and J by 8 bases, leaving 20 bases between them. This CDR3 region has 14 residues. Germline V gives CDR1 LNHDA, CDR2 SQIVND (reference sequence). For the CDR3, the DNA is TGTGCCAGTAAAAGATCGGGACTGGTGGACGGCTACACCTTC. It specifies CASKRSGLVDGYTF.